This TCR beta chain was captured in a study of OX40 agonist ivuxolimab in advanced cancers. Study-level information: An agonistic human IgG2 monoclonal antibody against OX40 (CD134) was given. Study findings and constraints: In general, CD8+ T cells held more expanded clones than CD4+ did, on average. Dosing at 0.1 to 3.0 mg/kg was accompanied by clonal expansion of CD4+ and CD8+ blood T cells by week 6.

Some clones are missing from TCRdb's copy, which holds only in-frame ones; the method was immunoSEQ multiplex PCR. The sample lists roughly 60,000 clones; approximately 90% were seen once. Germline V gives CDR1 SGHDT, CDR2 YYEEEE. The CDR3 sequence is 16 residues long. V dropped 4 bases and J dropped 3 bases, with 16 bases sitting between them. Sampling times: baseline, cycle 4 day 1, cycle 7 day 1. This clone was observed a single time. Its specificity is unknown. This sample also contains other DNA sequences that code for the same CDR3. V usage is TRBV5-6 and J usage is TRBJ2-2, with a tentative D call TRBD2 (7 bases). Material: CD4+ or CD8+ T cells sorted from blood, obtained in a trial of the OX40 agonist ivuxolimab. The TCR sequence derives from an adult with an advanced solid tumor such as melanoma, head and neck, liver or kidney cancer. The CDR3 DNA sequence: TGTGCCAGCAGCAGTGGGGGGGGGCGTTACACCGGGGAGCTGTTTTTT. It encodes CASSSGGGRYTGELFF.